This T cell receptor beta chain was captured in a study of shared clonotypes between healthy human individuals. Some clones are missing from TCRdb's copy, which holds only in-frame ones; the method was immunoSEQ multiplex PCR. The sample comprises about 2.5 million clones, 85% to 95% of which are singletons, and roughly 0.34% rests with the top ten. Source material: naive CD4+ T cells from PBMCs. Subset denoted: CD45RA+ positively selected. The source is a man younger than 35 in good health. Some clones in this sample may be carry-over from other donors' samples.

The CDR3 reads CASSLVRDSNSGANVLTF. CDR3 coding DNA: TGTGCCAGCAGCTTAGTCCGGGACAGCAACTCTGGGGCCAACGTCCTGACTTTC. The chain is built from TRBV7-9 and TRBJ2-6; the match to TRBD1 covers 7 bases. There are 18 residues in the CDR3. The V gene's germline CDR1 is SEHNR and CDR2 FQNEAQ (reference sequence). After removal of 1 base from V and 0 bases from J, the junction contained 6 bases not matched to a gene.